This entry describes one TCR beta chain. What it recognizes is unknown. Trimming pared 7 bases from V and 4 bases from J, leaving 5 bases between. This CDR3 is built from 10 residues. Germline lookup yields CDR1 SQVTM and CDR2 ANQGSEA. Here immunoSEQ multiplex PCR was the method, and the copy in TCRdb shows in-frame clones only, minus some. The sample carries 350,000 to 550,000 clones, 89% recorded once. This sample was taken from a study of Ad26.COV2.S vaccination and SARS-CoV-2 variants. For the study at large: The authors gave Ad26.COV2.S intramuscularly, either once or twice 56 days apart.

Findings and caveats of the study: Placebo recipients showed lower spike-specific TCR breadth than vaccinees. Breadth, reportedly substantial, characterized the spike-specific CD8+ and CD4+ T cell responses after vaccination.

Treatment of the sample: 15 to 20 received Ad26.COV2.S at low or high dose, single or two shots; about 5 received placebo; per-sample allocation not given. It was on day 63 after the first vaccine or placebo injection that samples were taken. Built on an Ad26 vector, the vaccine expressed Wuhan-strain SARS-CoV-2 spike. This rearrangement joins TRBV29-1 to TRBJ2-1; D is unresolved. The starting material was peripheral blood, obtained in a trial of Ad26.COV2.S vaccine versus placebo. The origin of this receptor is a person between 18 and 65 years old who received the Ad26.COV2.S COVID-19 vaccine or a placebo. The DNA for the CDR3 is TGCAGCGCCGGGTACAATGAGCAGTTCTTC. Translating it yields CSAGYNEQFF.